This T cell receptor (beta chain) was sequenced in a study of cytomegalovirus exposure and HLA in healthy donors. A remark on this clone: Antigen: not known.

A multiplex PCR was run with 60 Vbeta primers and 13 Jbeta primers. Method: immunoSEQ multiplex PCR; TCRdb's copy keeps in-frame clones and lacks some. The table lists about 140,000 clones, 60% to 80% of them singletons, with 13% to 15% in the top ten. CDR1 is SGHRS, CDR2 YFSETQ, per germline. Trimming removed 5 bases from V and 4 bases from J, with 8 bases in between. The CDR3 spans 12 residues. Study-level points and caveats: After further analysis at a later stage, roughly 16,000 TCR beta sequences were associated with HLA alleles at 0.05 false discovery rate.

The sequenced sample consisted of PBMCs. V gene TRBV5-1 combines with J gene TRBJ2-3, with D possibly being TRBD1 (5 bases). This clonotype was obtained from a woman between 40 and 50 years old in good health and CMV-seronegative. Here the CDR3 reads CASSPQADTQYF. CDR3 DNA: TGCGCCAGCAGTCCACAGGCAGATACGCAGTATTTT.